A single sample gave rise to the 16 T cell receptor beta chains below, sequenced in a study of blood T cell repertoires in COVID-19. The repertoire was sequenced with immunoSEQ multiplex PCR; TCRdb's copy has only in-frame clones and lacks some. The sample holds some 370,000 clones, 75% to 90% seen once. Sequencing used PBMCs or T cells enriched from blood (not recorded which). All receptors derive from a woman between 50 and 59 years old who had recovered from COVID-19.

The CDR3 reads CASSSGSLEAFF. CDR3 DNA sequence: TGTGCCAGCAGCTCAGGGTCCCTTGAAGCTTTCTTT. The chain combines TRBV7-9 with TRBJ1-1; D perhaps matches TRBD1 (5 bases). Trimming shortened V by 4 bases and J by 7 bases, and 10 bases separated the two germline ends. This CDR3 spans 12 amino acids. Germline-derived CDR1 and CDR2 are SEHNR and FQNEAQ (reference sequence).

The chain joins TRBV9 to TRBJ2-5, with 11 nucleotides matching TRBD2. V shed 3 bases and J 5 bases; nucleotides not matched to a gene: 9. CDR1 is SGDLS and CDR2 is YYNGEE in the germline V gene. The CDR3 sequence is 16 residues long. CDR3 sequence reads: CASSANSGRAWETQYF. CDR3 DNA sequence: TGTGCCAGCAGCGCAAATAGCGGGAGGGCCTGGGAGACCCAGTACTTC.

The CDR3 here is CATNGRMNTEAFF. The DNA for the CDR3 is TGTGCCACCAATGGCAGGATGAACACTGAAGCTTTCTTT. The V and J genes are TRBV15 and TRBJ1-1, with no clear D. Germline CDR1 is LNHNV and CDR2 is YYDKDF (reference sequence). The CDR3 consists of 13 residues. Trimming removed 7 bases from V and 0 bases from J, with 9 bases in between.

The chain joins TRBV5-4 to TRBJ1-2; maybe TRBD1 (6 bases). Germline V gene lookup returns CDR1 SGHNT and CDR2 YYREEE (reference sequence). The CDR3 is 16 amino acids. V was shortened by 4 bases and J by 7 bases, with 23 bases between the two germline ends. The chain's CDR3 is CASSRGGQTNGAGYTF. CDR3 bases: TGTGCCAGCAGCCGTGGAGGACAGACGAACGGGGCTGGCTACACCTTC.

The chain links TRBV6-2 or TRBV6-3 to TRBJ2-7, with a possible D match to TRBD2 (6 bases). CDR3 length: 15 amino acids. Germline lookup yields CDR1 MNHEY and CDR2 SVGEGT. The germline V and J ends were trimmed by 7 bases and 5 bases, with 21 bases remaining between them. CDR3 in DNA: TGTGCCAGCACCCCCGCGGGACTCCCTGGGGACGAGCAGTACTTC. It is translated as CASTPAGLPGDEQYF.

The V and J genes are TRBV6-2 or TRBV6-3 and TRBJ1-2; possible D gene TRBD1, 6 bases. CDR3 length: 14 amino acids. Per germline, CDR1 MNHEY and CDR2 SVGEGT. V shed 2 bases and J shed 6 bases, with 13 bases lying between them. The CDR3 region has the DNA TGTGCCAGCAGTTACGGGGCGGACAGTCATGGCTACACCTTC. It specifies CASSYGADSHGYTF.

CDR3 DNA sequence: TGTGCCAGCAGTGATAGCCCCATTCCCCTCCACTTT. This sequence encodes CASSDSPIPLHF. The chain recombines TRBV2 with TRBJ1-6; D is unresolved. The ends were cut back, 3 bases at V and 13 bases at J, with 10 bases in the middle. Germline CDR1 is SNHLY and CDR2 is FYNNEI. The CDR3 extends over 12 amino acids.

CDR3 sequence (DNA): TGTGCCAGCAGCCACCATACCCTTTTTGGTACTGCTAACTATGGCTACACCTTC. Its protein product is CASSHHTLFGTANYGYTF. The chain carries TRBV3-1 (or the pseudogene TRBV3-2) and TRBJ1-2; D is unclear. Trimming left V 3 bases short and J 0 bases short, with 20 bases between. The CDR3 runs to 18 residues. Germline CDR1 and CDR2: LGHDT and YNNKEL (reference sequence).

This sequence joins TRBV6-5 and TRBJ2-7; 7 positions agree with TRBD1. Germline CDR1 is MNHEY and CDR2 is SVGAGI. This CDR3 is built from 14 residues. The V gene end was trimmed by 6 bases and the J gene end by 0 bases; junction bases not matched to a gene: 5. In DNA form, the CDR3 reads TGTGCCAGCAGCCGACAGGGCAGCTCCTACGAGCAGTACTTC. This sequence encodes CASSRQGSSYEQYF.

The gene calls are TRBV7-9 and TRBJ1-2; weak D call: TRBD1 (5 bases). The CDR3 runs 13 residues. V lost 5 bases to trimming and J lost 8 bases, with 15 bases between them. Germline CDR1 is SEHNR and CDR2 is FQNEAQ (reference sequence). CDR3 region: CASSLWGEDGYTF. In DNA form, the CDR3 reads TGTGCCAGCAGCCTGTGGGGGGAAGACGGCTACACCTTC.

CDR3 bases: TGCGCCAGCAGCCAAGAGTATTCCACTGAAGCTTTCTTT. It encodes CASSQEYSTEAFF. This chain connects TRBV4-1 to TRBJ1-1; D is unresolved. The germline V gene has CDR1 MGHRA and CDR2 YSYEKL. Deletions cut 0 bases from V and 4 bases from J, with 6 bases between. This CDR3 has 13 residues.

V gene TRBV5-1 combines with J gene TRBJ1-5; weak D call: TRBD1 (5 bases). Deletions cut 2 bases from V and 0 bases from J, with 6 bases between. The CDR3 runs 14 residues. Per germline, CDR1 SGHRS and CDR2 YFSETQ. The CDR3 sequence is CASSLQDSNQPQHF. The DNA for the CDR3 is TGCGCCAGCAGCTTACAGGATAGCAATCAGCCCCAGCATTTT.

V and J are TRBV7-2 and TRBJ2-5, with D possibly TRBD1 on 6 matching bases. Per germline, CDR1 SGHTA and CDR2 FQGNSA. V shed 4 bases and J shed 5 bases, with 11 bases lying between them. The length of the CDR3 is 13 residues. CDR3 sequence reads: CASSSQGFETQYF. The CDR3 nucleotides are TGTGCCAGCAGCTCACAGGGTTTCGAGACCCAGTACTTC.

The V and J genes are TRBV4-3 and TRBJ1-1, with no clear D. Trimming took off 0 bases at V and 3 bases at J, with 8 bases between the two ends. This CDR3 comprises 14 residues. CDR1 is LGHNA, CDR2 YSLEER, per germline. DNA for the CDR3: TGCGCCAGCAGCCAAGATGGCCCGTACACTGAAGCTTTCTTT. Protein: CASSQDGPYTEAFF.

V usage is TRBV7-2 and J usage is TRBJ1-5; a weak D match, TRBD1 (5 bases). The CDR3 has 14 residues. Germline V gene data show CDR1 as SGHTA and CDR2 as FQGNSA. Trimming shortened V by 5 bases and J by 4 bases, and 12 bases separated the two germline ends. CDR3 region: CASSQRQQNQPQHF. The CDR3 region has the DNA TGTGCCAGCAGCCAGAGACAGCAAAATCAGCCCCAGCATTTT.

The chain is built from TRBV19 and TRBJ1-1, with D possibly TRBD1 on 5 matching bases. V was clipped by 6 bases and J by 5 bases, with 22 bases between them. This CDR3 region has 16 residues. Germline assignment: CDR1 LNHDA and CDR2 SQIVND (reference sequence). The CDR3 nucleotides are TGTGCCAGTAGCCTTGGAGCGGGGGTTGGTGGGACTGAAGCTTTCTTT. Translated, it gives CASSLGAGVGGTEAFF.